Following are 19 T cell receptor beta chains from one sample sequenced in a study of Ad26.COV2.S vaccination and SARS-CoV-2 variants. Treatment in this sample: around 19 received Ad26.COV2.S at low or high dose, single or two shots; about 5 received placebo; per-sample allocation not given. The study sampled participants on day 63 after the first vaccine or placebo injection. Method: immunoSEQ multiplex PCR; TCRdb's copy keeps in-frame clones and lacks some. The sample records around 300,000 clones, 86% being singletons. The sample was peripheral blood, taken in a trial of Ad26.COV2.S vaccine versus placebo. The origin of the receptors is a person between 18 and 65 years old who received the Ad26.COV2.S COVID-19 vaccine or a placebo.

The chain has TRBV6-5 and TRBJ1-1; tentatively, D is TRBD1 (5 bases). CDR1 and CDR2 from the germline V gene are MNHEY and SVGAGI. The V end was cut by 6 bases, the J end by 6 bases, with 17 bases between. The CDR3 consists of 14 residues. DNA for the CDR3: TGTGCCAGCAGCTCCTCCCGCCGGGGGGCTGAAGCTTTCTTT. It is translated as CASSSSRRGAEAFF.

The V call is TRBV19, the J call TRBJ2-3; the D gene is possibly TRBD1 (5 bases). The germline CDR1 and CDR2 sequences are LNHDA and SQIVND (reference sequence). Between the trimmed V and J ends, which lost 3 bases and 0 bases, there was a span of 16 bases. There are 17 residues in the CDR3. CDR3 protein: CASSIPTVLSSTDTQYF. In DNA, the CDR3 is TGTGCCAGTAGTATCCCGACAGTCCTTTCTAGCACAGATACGCAGTATTTT.

The rearrangement links TRBV10-3 to TRBJ2-1; 11 nucleotides agree with TRBD2. The CDR3 loop spans 18 amino acids. Per germline, CDR1 ENHRY and CDR2 SYGVKD. The ends lost 4 bases at V and 0 bases at J; junction bases unmatched: 8. CDR3 sequence (DNA): TGTGCCATCAGTGTTACTAGCGGGAGAGGAAGCTCCTACAATGAGCAGTTCTTC. It is translated as CAISVTSGRGSSYNEQFF.

The genes are TRBV12-3 or TRBV12-4 and TRBJ2-7, with unresolved D. This CDR3 region has 13 residues. V was trimmed by 1 base and J by 7 bases, leaving 11 bases between them. CDR3 in amino acids: CASSLVIMGEQYF. The CDR3, as DNA: TGTGCCAGCAGTTTAGTCATTATGGGGGAGCAGTACTTC.

V gene TRBV7-2 combines with J gene TRBJ1-4; D perhaps matches TRBD1 (5 bases). This CDR3 comprises 18 residues. Germline V CDR1 and CDR2: SGHTA, FQGNSA. Trimming pared 5 bases from V and 3 bases from J, leaving 22 bases between. The CDR3 reads CASSLGPGGRSSNEKLFF. Written as DNA, the CDR3 is TGTGCCAGCAGCCTGGGTCCGGGGGGAAGAAGCTCTAATGAAAAACTGTTTTTT.

This chain links TRBV18 with TRBJ2-1; D gene ambiguous. V was cut by 2 bases and J by 1 base, with 12 bases left in between. The CDR3 spans 16 residues. Germline loops: CDR1 KGHSH, CDR2 LQKENI. As DNA, the CDR3 is TGTGCCAGCTCACCAATGTCGTTAGGGTCCTACAATGAGCAGTTCTTC. It specifies CASSPMSLGSYNEQFF.

The chain recombines TRBV5-6 with TRBJ2-7, with D perhaps matching TRBD1 (6 bases). Germline CDR1 and CDR2: SGHDT and YYEEEE. This CDR3 has 12 residues. V was trimmed by 4 bases and J by 6 bases, leaving 11 bases between them. CDR3 in amino acids: CASSLQGIEQYF. CDR3 DNA: TGTGCCAGCAGCCTGCAGGGGATCGAGCAGTACTTC.

This chain connects TRBV28 to TRBJ2-5, with 9 bases identical to TRBD2. The germline V gene has CDR1 MDHEN and CDR2 SYDVKM. The CDR3 is 16 residues long. V lost 5 bases, J lost 4 bases, and 11 bases stayed unmatched. The CDR3 nucleotides are TGTGCCAGCAGTCTGGCCGGGACTAGCCGTCCAGAGACCCAGTACTTC. Translated, it gives CASSLAGTSRPETQYF.

This sequence joins TRBV6-2 or TRBV6-3 and TRBJ1-4, with D perhaps TRBD1 (6 bases). The CDR3 spans 13 residues. Germline V gene sequence: CDR1 MNHEY, CDR2 SVGEGT. Trimming removed 6 bases at V and 10 bases at J, with 15 bases between. The CDR3, as DNA: TGTGCCAGCAGCCCCTCTCTCAGGGGAAAACTGTTTTTT. It yields the protein CASSPSLRGKLFF.

The rearrangement links TRBV9 to TRBJ1-1; a weak D match, TRBD1 (5 bases). Germline-derived CDR1 and CDR2 are SGDLS and YYNGEE. This CDR3 spans 15 amino acids. V was shortened by 0 bases and J by 8 bases, with 17 bases between the two germline ends. The CDR3 sequence is CASSVGTSRGGEAFF. The CDR3 bases are TGTGCCAGCAGCGTAGGGACGTCGAGGGGCGGCGAAGCTTTCTTT. Supplemented by reference TRBV9 and TRBJ1-1, the full variable domain reads DSGVTQTPKHLITATGQRVTLRCSPRSGDLSVYWYQQSLDQGLQFLIQYYNGEERAKGNILERFSAQQFPDLHSELNLSSLELGDSALYFCASSVGTSRGGEAFFGQGTRLTVV.

This chain uses TRBV7-9 with TRBJ2-3; D gene unclear. CDR1 is SEHNR, CDR2 FQNEAQ, per germline (reference sequence). Trimming left V 1 base short and J 6 bases short, with 11 bases between. This CDR3 spans 14 amino acids. CDR3 DNA sequence: TGTGCCAGCAGCTTAGACGGCGCAACGGATACGCAGTATTTT. This codes for CASSLDGATDTQYF. The whole variable domain, filled in from reference TRBV7-9 and TRBJ2-3, reads DTGVSQNPRHKITKRGQNVTFRCDPISEHNRLYWYRQTLGQGPEFLTYFQNEAQLEKSRLLSDRFSAERPKGSFSTLEIQRTEQGDSAMYLCASSLDGATDTQYFGPGTRLTVL.

In nucleotides, the CDR3 is TGTGCCATCAGTAAGCCAGGGGCCACCGGGGAGCTGTTTTTT. As protein: CAISKPGATGELFF. The rearrangement links TRBV10-3 to TRBJ2-2; D possibly corresponds to TRBD1 (6 bases). The germline CDR1 and CDR2 sequences are ENHRY and SYGVKD. CDR3 length: 14 amino acids. V was pared by 5 bases and J by 4 bases, with 11 bases between.

The chain links TRBV19 to TRBJ1-2, with D uncertain. V dropped 4 bases and J dropped 5 bases, with 11 bases sitting between them. The CDR3 sequence is 13 residues long. Germline-derived CDR1 and CDR2 are LNHDA and SQIVND (reference sequence). The CDR3 region is CASSKREMYGYTF. The CDR3 DNA reads as TGTGCCAGTAGTAAAAGAGAAATGTATGGCTACACCTTC.

V usage is TRBV7-9 and J usage is TRBJ2-3, with D perhaps TRBD2 (6 bases). The CDR3 consists of 15 residues. Germline V lookup: CDR1 SEHNR, CDR2 FQNEAQ (reference sequence). V was shortened by 4 bases and J by 2 bases, with 13 bases between the two germline ends. CDR3 sequence reads: CASSSGTRNTDTQYF. CDR3 in DNA: TGTGCCAGCAGCTCCGGGACTCGTAACACAGATACGCAGTATTTT.

The chain recombines TRBV2 with TRBJ1-4; 7 positions match TRBD1. With V trimmed by 4 bases and J by 5 bases, 7 bases remained unmatched. CDR1 is SNHLY and CDR2 is FYNNEI in the germline V gene. The CDR3 runs 15 residues. The CDR3 DNA reads as TGTGCCAGCAGTGGACAGGGAACGTTGAATGAAAAACTGTTTTTT. Translation gives CASSGQGTLNEKLFF.

The chain has TRBV7-9 and TRBJ2-1; tentatively, D is TRBD1 (6 bases). Per germline, CDR1 SEHNR and CDR2 FQNEAQ (reference sequence). Trimming removed 8 bases from V and 8 bases from J, with 19 bases in between. The CDR3 is made up of 14 amino acids. The CDR3 here is CASSGLQGGDEQFF. DNA of the CDR3: TGTGCCAGCTCCGGACTGCAAGGGGGTGATGAGCAGTTCTTC.

This rearrangement joins TRBV5-6 to TRBJ1-1, with D perhaps matching TRBD1 (6 bases). Germline values: CDR1 SGHDT, CDR2 YYEEEE. Deletions cut 2 bases from V and 10 bases from J, with 27 bases between. This CDR3 region has 17 residues. CDR3 sequence reads: CASSLYTGRLGSLGAFF. The DNA of the CDR3 is TGTGCCAGCAGCTTATATACAGGGAGGTTGGGGTCTCTAGGAGCTTTCTTT.

CDR3 DNA sequence: TGTGCCATCAGTGAAGCGCGTAGCGGGCGCACAGATACGCAGTATTTT. Its protein is CAISEARSGRTDTQYF. The chain uses TRBV10-3 and TRBJ2-3; 7 bases match TRBD2. V gave up 3 bases and J gave up 1 base; unmatched junction bases: 7. The CDR3 extends over 16 amino acids. Germline values: CDR1 ENHRY, CDR2 SYGVKD.

This clone has only one observation. This chain links TRBV12-3 or TRBV12-4 with TRBJ1-2, with 8 positions matching TRBD1. The V gene end was trimmed by 5 bases and the J gene end by 5 bases; junction bases not matched to a gene: 4. The CDR3 extends over 13 amino acids. This CDR3 reads CASSQGASYGYTF. The CDR3, as DNA: TGTGCCAGCAGTCAGGGGGCTTCATATGGCTACACCTTC.